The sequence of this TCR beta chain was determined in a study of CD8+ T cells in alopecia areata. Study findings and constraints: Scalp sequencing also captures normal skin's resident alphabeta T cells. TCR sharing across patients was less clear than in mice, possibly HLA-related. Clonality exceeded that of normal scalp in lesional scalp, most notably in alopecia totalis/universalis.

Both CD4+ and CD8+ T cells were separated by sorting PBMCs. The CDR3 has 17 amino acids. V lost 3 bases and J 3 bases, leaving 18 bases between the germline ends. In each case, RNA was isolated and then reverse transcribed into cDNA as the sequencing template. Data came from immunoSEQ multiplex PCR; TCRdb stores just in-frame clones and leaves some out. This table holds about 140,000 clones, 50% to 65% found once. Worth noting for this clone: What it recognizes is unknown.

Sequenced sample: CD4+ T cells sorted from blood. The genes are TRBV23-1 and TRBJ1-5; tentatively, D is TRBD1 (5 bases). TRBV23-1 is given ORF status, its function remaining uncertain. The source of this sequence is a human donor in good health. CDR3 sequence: CASSQSDVDSPNQPQHF. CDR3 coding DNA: TGCGCCAGCAGTCAGAGTGATGTCGACAGCCCCAATCAGCCCCAGCATTTT.